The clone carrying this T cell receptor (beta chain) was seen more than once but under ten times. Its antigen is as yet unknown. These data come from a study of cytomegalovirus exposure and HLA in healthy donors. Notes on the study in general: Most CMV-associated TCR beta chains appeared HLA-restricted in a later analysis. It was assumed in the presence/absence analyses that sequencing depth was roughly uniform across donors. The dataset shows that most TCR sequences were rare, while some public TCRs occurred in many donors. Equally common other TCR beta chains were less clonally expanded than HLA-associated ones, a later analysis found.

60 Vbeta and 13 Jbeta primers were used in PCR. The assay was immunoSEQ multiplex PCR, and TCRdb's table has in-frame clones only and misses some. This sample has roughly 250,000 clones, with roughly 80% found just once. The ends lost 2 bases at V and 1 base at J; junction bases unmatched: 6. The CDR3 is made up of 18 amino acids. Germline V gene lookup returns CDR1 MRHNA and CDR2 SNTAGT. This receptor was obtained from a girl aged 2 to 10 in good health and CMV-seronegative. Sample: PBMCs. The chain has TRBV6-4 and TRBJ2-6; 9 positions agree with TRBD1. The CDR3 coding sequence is TGTGCCAGCAGTGACGCCCCCGGGACAGGGTCTGGGGCCAACGTCCTGACTTTC. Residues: CASSDAPGTGSGANVLTF.